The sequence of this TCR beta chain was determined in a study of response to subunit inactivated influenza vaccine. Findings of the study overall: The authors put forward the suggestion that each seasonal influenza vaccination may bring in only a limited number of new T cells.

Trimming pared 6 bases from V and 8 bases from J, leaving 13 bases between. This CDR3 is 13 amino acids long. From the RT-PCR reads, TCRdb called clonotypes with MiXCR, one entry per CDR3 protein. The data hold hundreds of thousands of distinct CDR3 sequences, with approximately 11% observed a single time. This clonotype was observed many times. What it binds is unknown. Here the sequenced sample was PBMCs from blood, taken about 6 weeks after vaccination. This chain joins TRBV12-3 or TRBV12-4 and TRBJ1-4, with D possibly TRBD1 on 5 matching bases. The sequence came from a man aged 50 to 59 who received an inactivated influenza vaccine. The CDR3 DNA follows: TGTGCCAGCAGCCCCCGGGACCAGGAAAAACTGTTTTTT. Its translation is CASSPRDQEKLFF.